The clone carrying this TCR beta chain was seen only a few times. Its antigen is as yet unknown. V lost 5 bases, J lost 5 bases, and 9 bases stayed unmatched. This CDR3 has 15 amino acids. Germline CDR1 and CDR2: MDHEN and SYDVKM. Amplification of TCR beta CDR3 regions used RNA as the template. The HTBI primer set drove a first-round RT-PCR of the TCR CDR3. TCRdb reprocessed the multiplex PCR reads via MiXCR and lists one record per CDR3 protein. The table includes 280,000 or so distinct CDR3 sequences, 25% to 30% detected once. The study left out patients who had uncontrolled infection, other autoimmune disease, pregnancy or lactation. Extraction of PBMCs used roughly 10 ml of fresh peripheral blood. The data are from a study of T cells in Graves' hyperthyroidism and ophthalmopathy. In the study overall: Peripheral blood was collected at initial diagnosis, before any treatment.

Whole-study findings and limits: Blood shared most expanded thyroid clonotypes above 0.001.

The V call is TRBV28, the J call TRBJ1-1; 9 bases match TRBD1. The sequence was collected from a man aged 35 to 55 with Graves' hyperthyroidism that later progressed to Graves' ophthalmopathy. Sequencing was carried out using blood. DNA of the CDR3: TGTGCCAGCAGTCAGCTACAGGGGGCGAGGACTGAAGCTTTCTTT. Its protein product is CASSQLQGARTEAFF.